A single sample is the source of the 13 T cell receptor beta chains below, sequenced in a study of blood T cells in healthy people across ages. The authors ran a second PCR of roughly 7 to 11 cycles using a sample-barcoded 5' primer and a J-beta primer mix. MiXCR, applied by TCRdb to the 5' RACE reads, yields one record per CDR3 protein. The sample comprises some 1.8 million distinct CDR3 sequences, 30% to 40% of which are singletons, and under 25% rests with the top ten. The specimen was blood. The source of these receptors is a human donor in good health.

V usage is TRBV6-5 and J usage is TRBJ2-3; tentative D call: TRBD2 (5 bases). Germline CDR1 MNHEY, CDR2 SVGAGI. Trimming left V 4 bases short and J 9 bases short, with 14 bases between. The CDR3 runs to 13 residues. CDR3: CASSWPGVGTQYF. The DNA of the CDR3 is TGTGCCAGCAGTTGGCCCGGGGTCGGGACGCAGTATTTT.

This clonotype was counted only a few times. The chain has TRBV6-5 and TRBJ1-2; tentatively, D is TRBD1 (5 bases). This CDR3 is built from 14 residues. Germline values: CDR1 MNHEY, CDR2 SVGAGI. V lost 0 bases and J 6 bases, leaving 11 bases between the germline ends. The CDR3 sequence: CASSYSRAENGYTF. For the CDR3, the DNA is TGTGCCAGCAGTTACTCCAGGGCCGAGAATGGCTACACCTTC.

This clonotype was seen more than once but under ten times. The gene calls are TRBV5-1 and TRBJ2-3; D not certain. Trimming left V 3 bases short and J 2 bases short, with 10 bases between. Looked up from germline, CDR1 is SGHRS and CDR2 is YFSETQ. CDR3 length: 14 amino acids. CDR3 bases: TGCGCCAGCAGCTGGAGCGACCTCACAGATACGCAGTATTTT. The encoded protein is CASSWSDLTDTQYF.

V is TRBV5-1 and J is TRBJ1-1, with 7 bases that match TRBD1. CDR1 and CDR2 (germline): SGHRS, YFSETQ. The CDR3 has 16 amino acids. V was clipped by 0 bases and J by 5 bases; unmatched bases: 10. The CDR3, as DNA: TGCGCCAGCAGCTTGGAACCAGGGGGTGTAAGAACTGAAGCTTTCTTT. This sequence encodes CASSLEPGGVRTEAFF.

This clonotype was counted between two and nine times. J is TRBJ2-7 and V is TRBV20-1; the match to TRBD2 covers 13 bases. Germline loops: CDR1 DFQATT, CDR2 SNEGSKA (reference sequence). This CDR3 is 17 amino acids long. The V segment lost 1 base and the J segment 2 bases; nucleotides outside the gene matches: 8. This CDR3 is CSARAPVLAGGTYEQYF. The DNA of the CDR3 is TGCAGTGCTAGAGCCCCCGTACTAGCGGGGGGGACCTACGAGCAGTACTTC.

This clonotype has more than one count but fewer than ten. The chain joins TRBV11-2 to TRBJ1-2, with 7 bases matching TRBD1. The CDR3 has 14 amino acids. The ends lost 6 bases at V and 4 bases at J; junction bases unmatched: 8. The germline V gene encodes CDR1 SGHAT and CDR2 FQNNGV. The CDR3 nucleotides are TGTGCCAGCAGTACCTACAGGGGAACCTATGGCTACACCTTC. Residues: CASSTYRGTYGYTF.

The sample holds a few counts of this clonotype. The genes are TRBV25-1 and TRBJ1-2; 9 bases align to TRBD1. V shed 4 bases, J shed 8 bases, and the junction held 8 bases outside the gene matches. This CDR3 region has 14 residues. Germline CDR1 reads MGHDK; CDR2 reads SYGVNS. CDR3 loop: CASSGGTGFRGYTF. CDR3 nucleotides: TGTGCCAGCAGTGGTGGGACAGGGTTTAGAGGCTACACCTTC.

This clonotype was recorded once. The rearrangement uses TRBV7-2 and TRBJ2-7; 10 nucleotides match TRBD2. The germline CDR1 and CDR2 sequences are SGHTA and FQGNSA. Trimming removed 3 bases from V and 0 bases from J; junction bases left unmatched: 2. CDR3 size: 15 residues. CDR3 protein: CASSFGLAVSYEQYF. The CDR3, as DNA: TGTGCCAGCAGCTTCGGACTAGCGGTCTCCTACGAGCAGTACTTC.

DNA for the CDR3: TGCAGCGCCGACAGGGTTTTTAACACTGAAGCTTTCTTT. It translates to CSADRVFNTEAFF. The V call is TRBV20-1, the J call TRBJ1-1, with TRBD1 matching over 7 bases. The CDR3 sequence is 13 residues long. CDR1 and CDR2 from the germline V gene are DFQATT and SNEGSKA (reference sequence).

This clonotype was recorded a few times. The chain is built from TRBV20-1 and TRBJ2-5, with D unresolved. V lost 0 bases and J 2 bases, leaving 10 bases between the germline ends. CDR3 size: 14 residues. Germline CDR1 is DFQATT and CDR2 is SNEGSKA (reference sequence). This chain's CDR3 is CSARDIRVQETQYF. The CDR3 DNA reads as TGCAGTGCTAGAGATATCCGTGTTCAAGAGACCCAGTACTTC.

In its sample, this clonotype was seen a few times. In DNA form, the CDR3 reads TGTGCCAGCAGCTTACCCTCCCGGAGCAATGAGCAGTTCTTC. Encoded protein: CASSLPSRSNEQFF. The chain links TRBV11-3 to TRBJ2-1; no reliable D call. Trimming shortened V by 2 bases and J by 6 bases, and 11 bases separated the two germline ends. The CDR3 covers 14 residues. The germline V gene has CDR1 SGHNT and CDR2 YENEEA.

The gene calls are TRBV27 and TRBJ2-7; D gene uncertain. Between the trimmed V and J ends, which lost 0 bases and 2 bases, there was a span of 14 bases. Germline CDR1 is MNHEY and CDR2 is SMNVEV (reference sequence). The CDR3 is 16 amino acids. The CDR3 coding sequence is TGTGCCAGCAGTTTATCGATGGAGACGCTGACCTACGAGCAGTACTTC. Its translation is CASSLSMETLTYEQYF.

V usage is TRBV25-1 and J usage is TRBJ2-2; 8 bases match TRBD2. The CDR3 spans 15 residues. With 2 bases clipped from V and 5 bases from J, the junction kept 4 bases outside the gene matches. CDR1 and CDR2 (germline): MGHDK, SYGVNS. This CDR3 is CASSEPGTSTGELFF. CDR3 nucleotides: TGTGCCAGCAGTGAACCCGGGACTAGTACCGGGGAGCTGTTTTTT. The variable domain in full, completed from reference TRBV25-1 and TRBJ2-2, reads EADIYQTPRYLVIGTGKKITLECSQTMGHDKMYWYQQDPGMELHLIHYSYGVNSTEKGDLSSESTVSRIRTEHFPLTLESARPSHTSQYLCASSEPGTSTGELFFGEGSRLTVL.